Presented here are 18 T cell receptor beta chains from one specimen sequenced in a study of T cell responses to AZD1222 COVID-19 vaccine. The repertoire was sequenced with immunoSEQ multiplex PCR; TCRdb's copy has only in-frame clones and lacks some. The sample shows around 100,000 clones, 84% of them seen only once. Material: peripheral blood, obtained on day 0 of AZD1222 vaccination. Receptor source: an adult in good health.

This chain joins TRBV7-9 and TRBJ2-2; D perhaps matches TRBD2 (6 bases). CDR1 SEHNR and CDR2 FQNEAQ come from the germline V gene (reference sequence). The CDR3 has 14 residues. V shed 5 bases and J shed 3 bases, with 10 bases lying between them. The CDR3 reads CASSRELDTGELFF. DNA of the CDR3: TGTGCCAGCAGCCGGGAGTTGGACACCGGGGAGCTGTTTTTT.

This clone has just a few counts. The chain joins TRBV13 to TRBJ1-4, with 7 bases lining up with TRBD1. The V and J ends lost 5 bases and 0 bases, in that order; junction bases with no gene match: 9. The CDR3 loop spans 17 amino acids. Germline V CDR1 and CDR2: PRHDT, FYEKMQ (reference sequence). The CDR3 coding sequence is TGTGCCAGCAGCCGCCATCCCCAGGGGGCAACTAATGAAAAACTGTTTTTT. Its translation is CASSRHPQGATNEKLFF.

The chain employs TRBV4-3 and TRBJ2-7; 13 nucleotides line up with TRBD2. Germline V CDR1 and CDR2: LGHNA, YSLEER. Unmatched junction bases numbered 4, after V lost 4 bases and J lost 4 bases. This CDR3 has 15 amino acids. The CDR3 DNA reads TGCGCCAGCAGCCCAGGGGGACTAGCGGGATACGAGCAGTACTTC. It yields the protein CASSPGGLAGYEQYF.

J is TRBJ2-5 and V is TRBV28; tentative D call: TRBD2 (6 bases). Trimming removed 3 bases from V and 5 bases from J, with 19 bases in between. The CDR3 spans 16 residues. Germline CDR1 and CDR2: MDHEN and SYDVKM. The CDR3 loop is CASSFILGGLRETQYF. CDR3 DNA sequence: TGTGCCAGCAGTTTTATTCTTGGGGGGTTGAGGGAGACCCAGTACTTC.

The V gene is TRBV18, the J gene TRBJ1-4; D gene uncertain. The CDR3 is 17 amino acids. Germline V gene data show CDR1 as KGHSH and CDR2 as LQKENI. Trimming removed 2 bases from V and 0 bases from J, with 13 bases in between. As DNA, the CDR3 is TGTGCCAGCTCACCAGGTTATGTCAAGACAACTAATGAAAAACTGTTTTTT. Amino acids: CASSPGYVKTTNEKLFF.

In DNA form, the CDR3 reads TGTGCCAGTAGTCCCGACTGGTACAATGAGCAGTTCTTC. This gives the protein CASSPDWYNEQFF. The chain joins TRBV19 to TRBJ2-1; D gene ambiguous. In germline, CDR1 is LNHDA, CDR2 SQIVND (reference sequence). The CDR3 covers 13 residues. Trimming shortened V by 5 bases and J by 4 bases, and 9 bases separated the two germline ends.

This chain uses TRBV6-5 with TRBJ1-2; 12 positions agree with TRBD1. The length of the CDR3 is 16 residues. Looked up from germline, CDR1 is MNHEY and CDR2 is SVGAGI. Unmatched junction bases numbered 9, after V lost 3 bases and J lost 7 bases. CDR3 protein: CASSYDGTGGIGGYTF. CDR3 coding DNA: TGTGCCAGCAGTTATGACGGGACAGGGGGCATAGGTGGCTACACCTTC.

The chain uses TRBV24-1 and TRBJ1-1, with TRBD1 matching 12 bases. Germline values: CDR1 KGHDR, CDR2 SFDVKD. The CDR3 runs 14 residues. With 8 bases clipped from V and 5 bases from J, the junction kept 5 bases outside the gene matches. CDR3 DNA sequence: TGTGCCACCATGGGGACAGGGGGCTGGACTGAAGCTTTCTTT. This sequence encodes CATMGTGGWTEAFF.

This sequence joins TRBV5-1 and TRBJ2-1, with 10 bases lining up with TRBD1. There are 15 residues in the CDR3. With V trimmed by 5 bases and J by 4 bases, 6 bases remained unmatched. The germline CDR1 and CDR2 sequences are SGHRS and YFSETQ. CDR3 residues: CASSRDRGRYNEQFF. In nucleotides, the CDR3 is TGCGCCAGCAGTAGAGACAGGGGGCGGTACAATGAGCAGTTCTTC. The full variable domain, rest sourced from reference TRBV5-1 and TRBJ2-1, is KAGVTQTPRYLIKTRGQQVTLSCSPISGHRSVSWYQQTPGQGLQFLFEYFSETQRNKGNFPGRFSGRQFSNSRSEMNVSTLELGDSALYLCASSRDRGRYNEQFFGPGTRLTVL.

The chain is built from TRBV5-6 and TRBJ2-1; tentative D call: TRBD1 (6 bases). Germline V gives CDR1 SGHDT, CDR2 YYEEEE. V was cut by 2 bases and J by 7 bases, with 13 bases left in between. The CDR3 contains 14 residues. The CDR3: CASSFIQGLNEQFF. The CDR3 DNA reads as TGTGCCAGCAGCTTTATACAGGGCCTAAATGAGCAGTTCTTC.

This clone was found once. This rearrangement joins TRBV5-5 to TRBJ1-1; D is undetermined. The germline V gene encodes CDR1 SGHKS and CDR2 YYEKEE (reference sequence). The ends were cut back, 0 bases at V and 5 bases at J, with 2 bases in the middle. The CDR3 covers 11 residues. The CDR3 loop reads CASSLETEAFF. In DNA, the CDR3 is TGTGCCAGCAGCTTGGAAACTGAAGCTTTCTTT.

This sequence joins TRBV2 and TRBJ2-1, with D perhaps TRBD2 (6 bases). This CDR3 contains 15 residues. The germline gives CDR1 SNHLY, CDR2 FYNNEI. V was trimmed by 5 bases and J by 6 bases, leaving 17 bases between them. The CDR3 sequence is CASSYGPGLLNEQFF. The DNA of the CDR3 is TGTGCCAGCAGTTACGGTCCGGGACTTCTCAATGAGCAGTTCTTC.

The V call is TRBV10-3, the J call TRBJ2-1; 12 nucleotides line up with TRBD2. The ends lost 6 bases at V and 6 bases at J; junction bases unmatched: 9. The CDR3 has 16 amino acids. In germline, CDR1 is ENHRY, CDR2 SYGVKD. The DNA of the CDR3 is TGTGCCATCAGCGCGGGACTAGCGGGCTCGGGCAATGAGCAGTTCTTC. It codes for CAISAGLAGSGNEQFF.

The chain is built from TRBV4-3 and TRBJ2-3; no firm D call. The V gene's germline CDR1 is LGHNA and CDR2 YSLEER. Trimming pared 1 base from V and 6 bases from J, leaving 8 bases between. The CDR3 consists of 13 residues. The CDR3 region has the DNA TGCGCCAGCAGCCAAGGGGCCAAGGATACGCAGTATTTT. It specifies CASSQGAKDTQYF.

V and J are TRBV5-1 and TRBJ1-1, with D uncertain. V dropped 2 bases and J dropped 8 bases, with 7 bases sitting between them. Germline values: CDR1 SGHRS, CDR2 YFSETQ. The CDR3 totals 11 residues. Written as DNA, the CDR3 is TGCGCCAGCAGCTTAGGCCGCGAAGCTTTCTTT. It is translated as CASSLGREAFF.

This CDR3 is CASSLAAGADTQYF. Here the CDR3 DNA reads TGTGCCAGCAGCTTAGCGGCAGGCGCGGATACGCAGTATTTT. V gene TRBV5-6 combines with J gene TRBJ2-3, with D possibly matching TRBD2 (5 bases). The germline V gene has CDR1 SGHDT and CDR2 YYEEEE. The CDR3 is 14 amino acids. The germline V and J ends were trimmed by 2 bases and 6 bases, with 13 bases remaining between them.

The chain combines TRBV28 with TRBJ2-7, with 7 bases matching TRBD2. The germline V gene encodes CDR1 MDHEN and CDR2 SYDVKM. V trimming: 6 bases; J trimming: 0 bases; junction bases outside the gene matches: 2. The CDR3 is 13 residues long. Written as DNA, the CDR3 is TGTGCCAGCAGACGGACTAGCTCCTACGAGCAGTACGTC. It encodes CASRRTSSYEQYV.

In its sample, this clone was seen once. V is TRBV5-6 and J is TRBJ1-1; 7 positions match TRBD1. The CDR3 is 15 residues long. Per the germline V gene, CDR1 is SGHDT and CDR2 is YYEEEE. V gave up 4 bases and J gave up 1 base; unmatched junction bases: 7. The CDR3 loop is CASSDPGTANTEAFF. CDR3 coding DNA: TGTGCCAGCAGCGACCCCGGGACAGCGAACACTGAAGCTTTCTTT.